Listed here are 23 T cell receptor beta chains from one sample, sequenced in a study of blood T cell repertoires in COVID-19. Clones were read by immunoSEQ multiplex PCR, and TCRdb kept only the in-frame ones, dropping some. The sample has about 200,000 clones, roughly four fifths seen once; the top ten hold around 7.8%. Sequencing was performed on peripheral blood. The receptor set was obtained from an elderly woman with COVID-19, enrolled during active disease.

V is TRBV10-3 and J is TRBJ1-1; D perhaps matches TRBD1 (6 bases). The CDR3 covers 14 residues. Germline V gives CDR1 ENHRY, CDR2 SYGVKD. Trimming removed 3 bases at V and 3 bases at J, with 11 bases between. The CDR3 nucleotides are TGTGCCATCAGTGAAATAGGACAGTACACTGAAGCTTTCTTT. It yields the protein CAISEIGQYTEAFF.

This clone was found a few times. CDR3 amino acids: CASSFNGARTYGYTF. The CDR3 DNA reads TGTGCCAGCAGCTTCAATGGGGCACGTACCTATGGCTACACCTTC. The rearrangement links TRBV7-9 to TRBJ1-2, with D perhaps matching TRBD1 (5 bases). The CDR3 extends over 15 amino acids. V lost 3 bases to trimming and J lost 4 bases, with 15 bases between them. Germline V gene sequence: CDR1 SEHNR, CDR2 FQNEAQ (reference sequence). Supplemented by reference TRBV7-9 and TRBJ1-2, the full variable domain reads DTGVSQNPRHKITKRGQNVTFRCDPISEHNRLYWYRQTLGQGPEFLTYFQNEAQLEKSRLLSDRFSAERPKGSFSTLEIQRTEQGDSAMYLCASSFNGARTYGYTFGSGTRLTVV.

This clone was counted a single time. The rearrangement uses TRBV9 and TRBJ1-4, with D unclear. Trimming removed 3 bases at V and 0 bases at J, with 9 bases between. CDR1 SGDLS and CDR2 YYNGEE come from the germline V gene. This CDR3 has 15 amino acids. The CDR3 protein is CASSGQFATNEKLFF. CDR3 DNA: TGTGCCAGCAGCGGGCAGTTTGCAACTAATGAAAAACTGTTTTTT.

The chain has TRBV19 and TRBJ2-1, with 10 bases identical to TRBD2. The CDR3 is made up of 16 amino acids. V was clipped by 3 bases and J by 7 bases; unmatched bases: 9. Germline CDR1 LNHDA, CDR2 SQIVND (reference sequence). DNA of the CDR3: TGTGCCAGTAGTATGATTGGGGGACTAGCGTCAAATGAGCAGTTCTTC. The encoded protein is CASSMIGGLASNEQFF.

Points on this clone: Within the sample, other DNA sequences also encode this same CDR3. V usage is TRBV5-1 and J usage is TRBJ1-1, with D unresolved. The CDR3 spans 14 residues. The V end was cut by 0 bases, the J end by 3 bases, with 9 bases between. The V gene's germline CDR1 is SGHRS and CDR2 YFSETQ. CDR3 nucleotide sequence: TGCGCCAGCAGCTTGGTTCCGGGAGACACTGAAGCTTTCTTT. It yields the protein CASSLVPGDTEAFF. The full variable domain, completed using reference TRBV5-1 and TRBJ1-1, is KAGVTQTPRYLIKTRGQQVTLSCSPISGHRSVSWYQQTPGQGLQFLFEYFSETQRNKGNFPGRFSGRQFSNSRSEMNVSTLELGDSALYLCASSLVPGDTEAFFGQGTRLTVV.

CDR3 region: CASSTTQNSGNTIYF. In nucleotides, the CDR3 is TGTGCCAGCAGCACGACACAGAACTCTGGAAACACCATATATTTT. The rearrangement links TRBV3-1 (or the pseudogene TRBV3-2) to TRBJ1-3; D is undetermined. The CDR3 runs 15 residues. Germline assignment: CDR1 LGHDT and CDR2 YNNKEL (reference sequence). The germline V and J ends were trimmed by 5 bases and 0 bases, with 11 bases remaining between them.

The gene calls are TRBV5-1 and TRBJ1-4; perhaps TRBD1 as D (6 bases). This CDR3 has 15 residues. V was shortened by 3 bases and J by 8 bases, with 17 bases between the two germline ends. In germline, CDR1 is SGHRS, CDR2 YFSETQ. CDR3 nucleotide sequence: TGCGCCAGCAGCTCCACAGGGACGGTGGAAGAAAAACTGTTTTTT. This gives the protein CASSSTGTVEEKLFF.

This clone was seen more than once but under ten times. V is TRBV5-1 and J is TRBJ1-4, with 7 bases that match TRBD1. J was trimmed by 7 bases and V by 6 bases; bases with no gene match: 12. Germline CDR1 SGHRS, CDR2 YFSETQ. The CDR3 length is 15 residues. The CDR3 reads CASKLEGGDGEKLFF. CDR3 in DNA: TGCGCCAGCAAGCTTGAAGGGGGCGATGGTGAAAAACTGTTTTTT.

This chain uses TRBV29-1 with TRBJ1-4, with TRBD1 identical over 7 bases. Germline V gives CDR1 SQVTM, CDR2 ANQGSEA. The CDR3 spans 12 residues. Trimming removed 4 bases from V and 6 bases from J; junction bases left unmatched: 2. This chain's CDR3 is CSVADRDEKLFF. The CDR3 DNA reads TGCAGCGTTGCCGACAGGGATGAAAAACTGTTTTTT.

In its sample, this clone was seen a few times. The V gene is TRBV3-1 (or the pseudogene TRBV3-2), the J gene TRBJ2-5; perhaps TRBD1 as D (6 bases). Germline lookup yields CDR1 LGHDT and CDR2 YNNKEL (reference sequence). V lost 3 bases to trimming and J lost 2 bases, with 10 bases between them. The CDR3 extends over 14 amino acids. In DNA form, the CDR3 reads TGTGCCAGCAGCCATACAGGGTTACAAGAGACCCAGTACTTC. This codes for CASSHTGLQETQYF.

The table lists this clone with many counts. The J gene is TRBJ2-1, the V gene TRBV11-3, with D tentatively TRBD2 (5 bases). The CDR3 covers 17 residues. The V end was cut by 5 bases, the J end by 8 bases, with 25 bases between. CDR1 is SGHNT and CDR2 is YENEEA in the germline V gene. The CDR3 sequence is CASSLMGGPSSGHEQFF. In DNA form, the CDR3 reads TGTGCCAGCAGCCTTATGGGTGGGCCTAGCTCCGGCCATGAGCAGTTCTTC.

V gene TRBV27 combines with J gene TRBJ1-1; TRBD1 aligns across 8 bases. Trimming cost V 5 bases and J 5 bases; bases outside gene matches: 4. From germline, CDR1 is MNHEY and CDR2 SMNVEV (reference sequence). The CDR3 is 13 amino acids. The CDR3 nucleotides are TGTGCCAGCAGTCACAGGGGGTGGACTGAAGCTTTCTTT. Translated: CASSHRGWTEAFF.

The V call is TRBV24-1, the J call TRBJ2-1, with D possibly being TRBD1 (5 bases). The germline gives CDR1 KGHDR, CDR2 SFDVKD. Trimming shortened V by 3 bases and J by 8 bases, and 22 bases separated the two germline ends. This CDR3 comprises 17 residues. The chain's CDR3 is CATSDRSMTRWGDEQFF. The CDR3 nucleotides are TGTGCCACCAGTGATCGGAGCATGACTCGGTGGGGCGATGAGCAGTTCTTC.

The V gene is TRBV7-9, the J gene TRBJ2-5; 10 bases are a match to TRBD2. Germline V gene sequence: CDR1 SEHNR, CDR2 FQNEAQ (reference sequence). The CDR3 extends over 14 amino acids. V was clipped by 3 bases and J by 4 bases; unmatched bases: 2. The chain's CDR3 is CASSFVAGGETQYF. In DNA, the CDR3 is TGTGCCAGCAGCTTCGTAGCGGGAGGAGAGACCCAGTACTTC.

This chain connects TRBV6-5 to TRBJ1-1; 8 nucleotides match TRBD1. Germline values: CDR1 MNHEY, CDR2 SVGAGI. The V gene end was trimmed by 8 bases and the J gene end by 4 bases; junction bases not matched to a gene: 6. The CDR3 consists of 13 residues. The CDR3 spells CASARQGSTEAFF. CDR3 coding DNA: TGTGCCAGCGCGAGACAGGGGAGCACTGAAGCTTTCTTT.

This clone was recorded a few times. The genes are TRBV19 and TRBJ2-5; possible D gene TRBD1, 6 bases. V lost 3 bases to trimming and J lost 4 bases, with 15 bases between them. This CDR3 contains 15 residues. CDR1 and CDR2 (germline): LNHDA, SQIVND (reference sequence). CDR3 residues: CASSIVWARGETQYF. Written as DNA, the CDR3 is TGTGCCAGTAGTATCGTGTGGGCCAGGGGAGAGACCCAGTACTTC.

The CDR3 DNA sequence: TGTGCCAGCAGCGCCACCCCGACAGGAGGTTATGGCTACACCTTC. This encodes CASSATPTGGYGYTF. The chain employs TRBV6-5 and TRBJ1-2; D is perhaps TRBD1 (6 bases). CDR3 length equals 15 residues. V gave up 6 bases and J gave up 5 bases, with 19 bases separating them. CDR1 and CDR2 from the germline V gene are MNHEY and SVGAGI.

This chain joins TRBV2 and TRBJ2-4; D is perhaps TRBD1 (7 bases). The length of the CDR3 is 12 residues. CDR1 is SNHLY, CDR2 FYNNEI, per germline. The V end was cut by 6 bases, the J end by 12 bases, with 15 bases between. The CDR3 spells CASSGGQRYQYF. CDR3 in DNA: TGTGCCAGCAGCGGGGGACAGAGGTATCAGTACTTC.

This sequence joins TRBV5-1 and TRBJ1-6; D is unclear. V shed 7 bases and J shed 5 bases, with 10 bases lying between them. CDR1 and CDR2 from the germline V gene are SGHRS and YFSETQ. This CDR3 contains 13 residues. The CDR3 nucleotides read TGCGCCAGCCGGGGAAGCCATAATTCACCCCTCCACTTT. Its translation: CASRGSHNSPLHF.

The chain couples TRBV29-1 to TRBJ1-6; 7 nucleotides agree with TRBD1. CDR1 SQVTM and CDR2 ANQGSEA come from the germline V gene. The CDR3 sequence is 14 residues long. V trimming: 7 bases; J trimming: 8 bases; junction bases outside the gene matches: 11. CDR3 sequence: CSAKRQGVYSPLHF. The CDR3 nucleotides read TGCAGCGCCAAAAGACAGGGTGTTTATTCACCCCTCCACTTT.

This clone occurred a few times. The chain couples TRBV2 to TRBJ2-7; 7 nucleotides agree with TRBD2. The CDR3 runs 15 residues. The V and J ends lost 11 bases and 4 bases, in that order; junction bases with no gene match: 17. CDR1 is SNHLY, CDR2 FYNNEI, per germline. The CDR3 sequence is CADTPQPSGAYEQYF. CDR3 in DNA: TGTGCCGACACCCCACAACCTAGCGGAGCATACGAGCAGTACTTC. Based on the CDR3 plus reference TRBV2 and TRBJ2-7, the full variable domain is EPEVTQTPSHQVTQMGQEVILRCVPISNHLYFYWYRQILGQKVEFLVSFYNNEISEKSEIFDDQFSVERPDGSNFTLKIRSTKLEDSAMYFCADTPQPSGAYEQYFGPGTRLTVT.

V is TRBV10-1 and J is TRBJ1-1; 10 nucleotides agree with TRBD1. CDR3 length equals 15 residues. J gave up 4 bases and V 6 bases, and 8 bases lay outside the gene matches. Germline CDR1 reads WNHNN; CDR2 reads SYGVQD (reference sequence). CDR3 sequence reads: CASSDKGTGATEAFF. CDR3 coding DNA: TGCGCCAGCAGCGATAAGGGGACAGGGGCCACTGAAGCTTTCTTT.

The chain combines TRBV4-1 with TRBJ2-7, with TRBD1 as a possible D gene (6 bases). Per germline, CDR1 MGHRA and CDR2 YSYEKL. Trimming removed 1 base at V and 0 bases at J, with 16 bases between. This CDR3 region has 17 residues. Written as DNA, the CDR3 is TGCGCCAGCAGCCAAGCCCCCCAGGGGTCAAGCTCCTACGAGCAGTACTTC. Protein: CASSQAPQGSSSYEQYF.